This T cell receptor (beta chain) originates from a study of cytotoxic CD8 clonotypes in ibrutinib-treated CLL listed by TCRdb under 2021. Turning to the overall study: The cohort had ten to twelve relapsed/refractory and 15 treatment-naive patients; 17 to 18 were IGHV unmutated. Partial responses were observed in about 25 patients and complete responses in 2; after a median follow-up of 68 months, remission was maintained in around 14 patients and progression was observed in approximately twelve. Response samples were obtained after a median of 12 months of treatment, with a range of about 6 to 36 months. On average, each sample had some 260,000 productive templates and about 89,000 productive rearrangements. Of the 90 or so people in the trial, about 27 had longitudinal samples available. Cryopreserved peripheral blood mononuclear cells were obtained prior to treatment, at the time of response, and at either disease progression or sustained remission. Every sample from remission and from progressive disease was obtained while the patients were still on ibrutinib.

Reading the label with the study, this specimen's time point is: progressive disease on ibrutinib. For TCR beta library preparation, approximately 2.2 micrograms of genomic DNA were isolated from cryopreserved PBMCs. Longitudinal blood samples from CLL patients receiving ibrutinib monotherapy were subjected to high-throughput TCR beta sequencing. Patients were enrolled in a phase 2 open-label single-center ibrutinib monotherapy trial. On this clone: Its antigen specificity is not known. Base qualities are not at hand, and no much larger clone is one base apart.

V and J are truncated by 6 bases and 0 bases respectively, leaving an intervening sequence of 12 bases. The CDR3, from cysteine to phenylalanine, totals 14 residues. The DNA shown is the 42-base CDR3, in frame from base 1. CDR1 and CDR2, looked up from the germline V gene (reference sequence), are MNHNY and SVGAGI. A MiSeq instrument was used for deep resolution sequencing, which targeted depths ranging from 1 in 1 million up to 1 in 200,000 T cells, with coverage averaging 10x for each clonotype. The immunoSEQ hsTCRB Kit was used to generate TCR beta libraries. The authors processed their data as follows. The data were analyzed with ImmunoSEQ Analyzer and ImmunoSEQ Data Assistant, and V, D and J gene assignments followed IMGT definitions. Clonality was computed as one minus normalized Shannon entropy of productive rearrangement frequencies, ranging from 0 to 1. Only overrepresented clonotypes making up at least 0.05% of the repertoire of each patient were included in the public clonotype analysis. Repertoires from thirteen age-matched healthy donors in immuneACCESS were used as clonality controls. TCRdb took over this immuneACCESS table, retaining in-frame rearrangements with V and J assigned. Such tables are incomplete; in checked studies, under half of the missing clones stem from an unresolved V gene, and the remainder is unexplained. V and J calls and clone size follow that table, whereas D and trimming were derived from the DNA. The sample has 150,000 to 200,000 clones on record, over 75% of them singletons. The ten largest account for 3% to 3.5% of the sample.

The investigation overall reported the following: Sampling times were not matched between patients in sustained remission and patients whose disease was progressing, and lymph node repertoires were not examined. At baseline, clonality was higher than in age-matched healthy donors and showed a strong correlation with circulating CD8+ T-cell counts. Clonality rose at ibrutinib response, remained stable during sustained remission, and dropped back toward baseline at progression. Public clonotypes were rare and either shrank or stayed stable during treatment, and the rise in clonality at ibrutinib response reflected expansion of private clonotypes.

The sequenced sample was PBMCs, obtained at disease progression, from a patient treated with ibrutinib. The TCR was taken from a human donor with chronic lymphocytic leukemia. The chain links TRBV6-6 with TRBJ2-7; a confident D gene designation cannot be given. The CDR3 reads CASSMGITSYEQYF. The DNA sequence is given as TGTGCCAGCAGCATGGGGATCACCTCCTACGAGCAGTACTTC.